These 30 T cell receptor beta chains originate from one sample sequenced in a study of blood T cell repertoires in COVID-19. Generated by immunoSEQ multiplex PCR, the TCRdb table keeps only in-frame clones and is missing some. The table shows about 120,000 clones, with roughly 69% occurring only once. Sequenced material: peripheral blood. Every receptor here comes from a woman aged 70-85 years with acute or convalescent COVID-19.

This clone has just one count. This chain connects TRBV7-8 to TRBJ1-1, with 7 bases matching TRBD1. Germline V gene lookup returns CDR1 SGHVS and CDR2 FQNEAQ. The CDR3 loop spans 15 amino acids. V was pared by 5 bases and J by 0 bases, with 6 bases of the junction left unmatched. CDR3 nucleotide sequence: TGTGCCAGCAGCGAGAGCAGGGGGTTGAACACTGAAGCTTTCTTT. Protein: CASSESRGLNTEAFF.

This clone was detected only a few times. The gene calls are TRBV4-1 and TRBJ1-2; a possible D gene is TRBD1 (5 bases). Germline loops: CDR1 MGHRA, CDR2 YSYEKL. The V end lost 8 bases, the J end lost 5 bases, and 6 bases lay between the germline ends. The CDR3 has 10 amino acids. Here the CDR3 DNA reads TGCGCCAGCCGACAGTATGGCTACACCTTC. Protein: CASRQYGYTF.

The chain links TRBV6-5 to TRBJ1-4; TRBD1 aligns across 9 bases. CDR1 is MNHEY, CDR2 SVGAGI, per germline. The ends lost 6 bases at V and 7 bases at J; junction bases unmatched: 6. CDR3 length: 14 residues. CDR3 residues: CASSYRGRVEKLFF. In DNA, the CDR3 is TGTGCCAGCAGCTACAGGGGGCGGGTTGAAAAACTGTTTTTT.

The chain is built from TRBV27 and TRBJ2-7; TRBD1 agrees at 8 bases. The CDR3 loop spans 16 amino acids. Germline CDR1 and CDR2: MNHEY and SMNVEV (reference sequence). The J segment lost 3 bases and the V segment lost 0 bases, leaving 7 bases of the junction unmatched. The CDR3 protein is CASSLSPTGGRYEQYF. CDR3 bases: TGTGCCAGCAGTTTATCTCCAACAGGGGGTCGCTACGAGCAGTACTTC.

CDR3 nucleotides: TGCGCCAGCAGCTTGGCCCCGGTCGGCTTCACAGGCTACGAGCAGTACTTC. Encoded protein: CASSLAPVGFTGYEQYF. The chain carries TRBV5-1 and TRBJ2-7, with TRBD1 as a possible D gene (5 bases). CDR3 size: 17 residues. V was shortened by 0 bases and J by 3 bases, with 19 bases between the two germline ends. In germline, CDR1 is SGHRS, CDR2 YFSETQ.

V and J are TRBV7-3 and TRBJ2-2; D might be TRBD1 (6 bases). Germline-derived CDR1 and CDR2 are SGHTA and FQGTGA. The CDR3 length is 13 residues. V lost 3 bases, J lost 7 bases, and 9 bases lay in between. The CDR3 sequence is CASSFDRFGELFF. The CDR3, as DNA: TGTGCCAGCAGCTTCGACAGGTTCGGGGAGCTGTTTTTT. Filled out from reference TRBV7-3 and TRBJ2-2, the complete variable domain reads GAGVSQTPSNKVTEKGKYVELRCDPISGHTALYWYRQSLGQGPEFLIYFQGTGAADDSGLPNDRFFAVRPEGSVSTLKIQRTERGDSAVYLCASSFDRFGELFFGEGSRLTVL.

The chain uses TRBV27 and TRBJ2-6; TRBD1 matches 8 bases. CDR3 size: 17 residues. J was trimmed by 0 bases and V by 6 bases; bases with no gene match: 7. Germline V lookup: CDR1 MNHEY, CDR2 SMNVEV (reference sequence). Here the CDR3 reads CASRRAGGGSGANVLTF. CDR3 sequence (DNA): TGTGCCAGCAGGAGGGCAGGGGGCGGCTCTGGGGCCAACGTCCTGACTTTC.

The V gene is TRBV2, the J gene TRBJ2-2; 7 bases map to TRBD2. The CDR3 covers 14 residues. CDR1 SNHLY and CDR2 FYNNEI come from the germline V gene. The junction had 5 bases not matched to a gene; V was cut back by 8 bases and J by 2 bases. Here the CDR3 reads CASEKAGNTGELFF. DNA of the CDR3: TGTGCCAGCGAGAAAGCGGGAAACACCGGGGAGCTGTTTTTT.

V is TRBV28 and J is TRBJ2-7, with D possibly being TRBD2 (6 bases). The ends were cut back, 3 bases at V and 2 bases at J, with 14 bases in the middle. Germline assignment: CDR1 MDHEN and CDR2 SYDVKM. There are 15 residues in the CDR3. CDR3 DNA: TGTGCCAGCAGTTTCGGGGGTCTGACCCCCTACGAGCAGTACTTC. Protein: CASSFGGLTPYEQYF.

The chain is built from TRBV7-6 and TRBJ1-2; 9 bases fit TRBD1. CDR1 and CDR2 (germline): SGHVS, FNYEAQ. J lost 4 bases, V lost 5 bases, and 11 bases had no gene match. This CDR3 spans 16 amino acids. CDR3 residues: CASSPALGTGRYGYTF. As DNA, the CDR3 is TGTGCCAGCAGCCCTGCATTGGGGACAGGGCGCTATGGCTACACCTTC. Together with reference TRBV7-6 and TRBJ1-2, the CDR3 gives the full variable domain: GAGVSQSPRYKVTKRGQDVALRCDPISGHVSLYWYRQALGQGPEFLTYFNYEAQQDKSGLPNDRFSAERPEGSISTLTIQRTEQRDSAMYRCASSPALGTGRYGYTFGSGTRLTVV.

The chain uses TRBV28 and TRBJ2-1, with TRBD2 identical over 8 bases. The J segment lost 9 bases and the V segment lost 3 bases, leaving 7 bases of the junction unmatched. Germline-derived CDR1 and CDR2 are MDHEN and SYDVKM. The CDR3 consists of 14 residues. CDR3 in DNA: TGTGCCAGCAGTTTTCGGAGCGGGAGCCGTGAGCAGTTCTTC. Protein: CASSFRSGSREQFF.

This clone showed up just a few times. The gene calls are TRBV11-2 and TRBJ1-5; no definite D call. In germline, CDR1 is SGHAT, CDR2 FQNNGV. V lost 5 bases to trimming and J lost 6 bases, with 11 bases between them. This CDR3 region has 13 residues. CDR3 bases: TGTGCCAGCAGCGCGCTCGGGAGTCAGCCCCAGCATTTT. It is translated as CASSALGSQPQHF. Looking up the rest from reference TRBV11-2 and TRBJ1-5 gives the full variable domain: EAGVAQSPRYKIIEKRQSVAFWCNPISGHATLYWYQQILGQGPKLLIQFQNNGVVDDSQLPKDRFSAERLKGVDSTLKIQPAKLEDSAVYLCASSALGSQPQHFGDGTRLSIL.

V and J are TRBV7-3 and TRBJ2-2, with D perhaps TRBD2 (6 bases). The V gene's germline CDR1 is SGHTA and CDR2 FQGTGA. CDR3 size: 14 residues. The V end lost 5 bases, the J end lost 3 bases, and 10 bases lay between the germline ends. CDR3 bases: TGTGCCAGCAGCCCCGGGAGCCACACCGGGGAGCTGTTTTTT. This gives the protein CASSPGSHTGELFF.

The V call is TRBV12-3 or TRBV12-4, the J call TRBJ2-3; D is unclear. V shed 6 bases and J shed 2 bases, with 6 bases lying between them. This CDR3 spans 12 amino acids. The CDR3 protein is CASRDTTDTQYF. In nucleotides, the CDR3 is TGTGCCAGCAGAGACACCACAGATACGCAGTATTTT.

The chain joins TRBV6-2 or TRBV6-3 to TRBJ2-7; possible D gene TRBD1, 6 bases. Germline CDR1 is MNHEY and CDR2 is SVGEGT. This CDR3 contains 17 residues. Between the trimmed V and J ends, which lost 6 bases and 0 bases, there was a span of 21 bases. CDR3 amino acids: CASSKISAPGHSYEQYF. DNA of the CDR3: TGTGCCAGCAGCAAAATTTCCGCACCGGGACACTCCTACGAGCAGTACTTC.

The CDR3 spells CASSYRDWNQAGYGYTF. The DNA of the CDR3 is TGCGCCAGCAGTTACCGGGACTGGAACCAGGCGGGCTATGGCTACACCTTC. The chain links TRBV5-1 to TRBJ1-2; TRBD1 is a possible D gene (5 bases). Trimming removed 5 bases from V and 4 bases from J, with 24 bases in between. Germline V gene data show CDR1 as SGHRS and CDR2 as YFSETQ. The CDR3 is made up of 17 amino acids.

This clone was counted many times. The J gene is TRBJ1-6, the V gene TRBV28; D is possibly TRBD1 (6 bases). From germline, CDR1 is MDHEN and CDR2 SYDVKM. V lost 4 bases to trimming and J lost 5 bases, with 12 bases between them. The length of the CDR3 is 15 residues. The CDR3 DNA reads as TGTGCCAGCAGTTGGGATACAGGGAATAATTCACCCCTCCACTTT. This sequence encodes CASSWDTGNNSPLHF.

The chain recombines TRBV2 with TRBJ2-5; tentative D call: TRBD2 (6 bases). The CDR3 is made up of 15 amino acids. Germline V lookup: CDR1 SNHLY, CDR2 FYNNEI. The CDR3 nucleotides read TGTGCGAGAACGATATACTCGGGAGTACGAGAGACCCAGTACTTC. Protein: CARTIYSGVRETQYF.

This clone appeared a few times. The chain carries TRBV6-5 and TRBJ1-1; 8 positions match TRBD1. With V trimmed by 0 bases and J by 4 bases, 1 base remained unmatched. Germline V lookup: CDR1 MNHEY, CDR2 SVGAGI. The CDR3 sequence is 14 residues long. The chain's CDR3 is CASSYSGTGTEAFF. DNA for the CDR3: TGTGCCAGCAGTTACTCGGGGACAGGCACTGAAGCTTTCTTT.

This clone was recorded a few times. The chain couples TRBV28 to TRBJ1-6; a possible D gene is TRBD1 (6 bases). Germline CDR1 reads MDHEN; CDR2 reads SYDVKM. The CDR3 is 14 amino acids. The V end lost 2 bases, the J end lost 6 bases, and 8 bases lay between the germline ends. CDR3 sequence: CASSLAGVNSPLHF. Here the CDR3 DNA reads TGTGCCAGCAGTTTAGCAGGGGTTAATTCACCCCTCCACTTT.

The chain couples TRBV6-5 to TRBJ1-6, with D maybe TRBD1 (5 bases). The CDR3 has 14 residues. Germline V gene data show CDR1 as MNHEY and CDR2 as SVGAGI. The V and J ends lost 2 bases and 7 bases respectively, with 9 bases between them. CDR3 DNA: TGTGCCAGCAGTTACATGGGGGGGAATTCACCCCTCCACTTT. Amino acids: CASSYMGGNSPLHF.

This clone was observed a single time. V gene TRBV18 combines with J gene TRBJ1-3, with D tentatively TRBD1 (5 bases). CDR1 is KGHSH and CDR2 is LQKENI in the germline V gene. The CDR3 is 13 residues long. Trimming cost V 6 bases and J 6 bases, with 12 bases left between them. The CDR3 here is CASSPGVINTIYF. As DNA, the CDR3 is TGTGCCAGCTCGCCGGGGGTAATAAACACCATATATTTT.

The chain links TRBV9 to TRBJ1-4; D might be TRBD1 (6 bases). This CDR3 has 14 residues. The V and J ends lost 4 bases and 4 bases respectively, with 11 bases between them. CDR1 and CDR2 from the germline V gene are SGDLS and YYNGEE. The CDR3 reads CASSNTGSNEKLFF. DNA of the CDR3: TGTGCCAGCAGCAACACAGGGAGTAATGAAAAACTGTTTTTT.

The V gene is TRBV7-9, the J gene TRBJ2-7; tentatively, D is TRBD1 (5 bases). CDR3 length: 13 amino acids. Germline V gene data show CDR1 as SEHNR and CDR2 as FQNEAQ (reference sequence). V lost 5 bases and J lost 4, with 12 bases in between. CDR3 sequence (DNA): TGTGCCAGCAGCACTTCTCCAGGGTACGAGCAGTACTTC. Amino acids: CASSTSPGYEQYF. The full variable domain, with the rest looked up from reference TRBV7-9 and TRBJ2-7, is DTGVSQNPRHKITKRGQNVTFRCDPISEHNRLYWYRQTLGQGPEFLTYFQNEAQLEKSRLLSDRFSAERPKGSFSTLEIQRTEQGDSAMYLCASSTSPGYEQYFGPGTRLTVT.

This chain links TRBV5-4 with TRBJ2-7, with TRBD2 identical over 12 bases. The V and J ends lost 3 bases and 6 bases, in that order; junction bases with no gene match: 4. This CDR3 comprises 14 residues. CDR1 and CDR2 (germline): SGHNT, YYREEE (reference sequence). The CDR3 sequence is CASSSSGRAGEQYF. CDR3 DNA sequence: TGTGCCAGCAGCTCTAGCGGGAGGGCCGGCGAGCAGTACTTC.

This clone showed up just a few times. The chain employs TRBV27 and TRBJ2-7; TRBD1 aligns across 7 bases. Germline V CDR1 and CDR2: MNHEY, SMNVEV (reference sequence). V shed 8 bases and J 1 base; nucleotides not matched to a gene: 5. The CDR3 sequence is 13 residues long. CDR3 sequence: CASGETGSYEQYF. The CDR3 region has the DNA TGTGCCAGCGGGGAGACAGGGTCCTACGAGCAGTACTTC.

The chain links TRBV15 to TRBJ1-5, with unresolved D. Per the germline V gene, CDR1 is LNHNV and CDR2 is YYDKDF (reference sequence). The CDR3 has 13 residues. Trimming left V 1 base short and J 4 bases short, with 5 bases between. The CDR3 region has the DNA TGTGCCACCAGCAGAGGGAGAAATCAGCCCCAGCATTTT. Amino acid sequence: CATSRGRNQPQHF.

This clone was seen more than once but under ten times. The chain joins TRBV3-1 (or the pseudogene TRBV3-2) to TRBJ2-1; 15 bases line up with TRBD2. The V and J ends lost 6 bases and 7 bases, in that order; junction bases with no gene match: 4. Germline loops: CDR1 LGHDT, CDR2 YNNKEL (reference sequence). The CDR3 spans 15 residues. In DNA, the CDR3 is TGTGCCAGCAGACCAGGACTAGCGGGAGGGAATGAGCAGTTCTTC. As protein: CASRPGLAGGNEQFF.

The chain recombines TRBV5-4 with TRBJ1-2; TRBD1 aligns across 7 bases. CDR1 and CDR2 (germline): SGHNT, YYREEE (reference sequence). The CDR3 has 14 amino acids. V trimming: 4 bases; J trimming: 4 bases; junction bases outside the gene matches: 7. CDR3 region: CASSPPGQTYGYTF. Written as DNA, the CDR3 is TGTGCCAGCAGCCCTCCGGGACAGACCTATGGCTACACCTTC.

CDR3 nucleotide sequence: TGCGCCAGCAGCCAAGAATTTGGGGCTAGCGGGAGCACAGATACGCAGTATTTT. Translated: CASSQEFGASGSTDTQYF. The V and J genes are TRBV4-1 and TRBJ2-3; 8 bases are shared with TRBD2. Germline values: CDR1 MGHRA, CDR2 YSYEKL. The V segment lost 0 bases and the J segment 0 bases; nucleotides outside the gene matches: 8. The CDR3 sequence is 18 residues long.